A single sample gave rise to the 9 T cell receptor beta chains below, sequenced in a study of beta chain features in type 1 diabetes (dated by TCRdb to 2017 to 2018). The library came from the immunoSEQ multiplex PCR assay. The High Capacity cDNA Reverse Transcription Kit was used to reverse transcribe all of the isolated RNA, meaning that expressed TCRB transcripts were what got sequenced. In its TCRdb copy, this immuneACCESS table keeps in-frame sequences only and misses some clones. Where compared with another copy, unresolved V genes explain less than half of these, and the others have no known cause. This sample holds under 300,000 clones; around 26% were observed only once. The ten largest clones represent 3.5% to 4% of the sample. Sequencing was performed on central memory CD4+ T cells from blood. The receptors derive from a man aged 30 to 39 in good health.

The chain links TRBV7-2 to TRBJ2-7; D is possibly TRBD1 (6 bases). The CDR3 is made up of 13 amino acids. The V gene lost 4 bases and the J gene lost 4 bases, with 11 bases spanning the gap. Looked up from germline, CDR1 is SGHTA and CDR2 is FQGNSA. The CDR3 DNA sequence: TGTGCCAGCAGCTCGTGGCAGGGGTACGAGCAGTACTTC. Protein: CASSSWQGYEQYF.

As concerns this clone: In the same sample, other DNA sequences code for this CDR3. The chain couples TRBV9 to TRBJ2-5; possible D gene TRBD2, 6 bases. Trimming left V 2 bases short and J 2 bases short, with 7 bases between. The CDR3 totals 13 residues. The V gene's germline CDR1 is SGDLS and CDR2 YYNGEE. The chain's CDR3 is CASSVGLQETQYF. The CDR3 DNA reads TGTGCCAGCAGCGTGGGACTGCAAGAGACCCAGTACTTC.

The V and J genes are TRBV5-1 and TRBJ2-3; D remains ambiguous. The CDR3 extends over 15 amino acids. The germline gives CDR1 SGHRS, CDR2 YFSETQ. V lost 3 bases to trimming and J lost 2 bases, with 13 bases between them. This CDR3 reads CASSSSQPYTDTQYF. Written as DNA, the CDR3 is TGCGCCAGCAGCTCCTCCCAGCCTTACACAGATACGCAGTATTTT.

The rearrangement links TRBV6-1 to TRBJ1-1; D remains unclear. This CDR3 has 12 amino acids. Trimming stripped 7 bases from V and 4 bases from J, with 10 bases between. CDR1 and CDR2 from the germline V gene are MNHNS and SASEGT. CDR3 nucleotide sequence: TGTGCCAGCAATCTCGAGATCACTGAAGCTTTCTTT. Translation gives CASNLEITEAFF.

The rearrangement uses TRBV11-1 and TRBJ1-1; D remains ambiguous. This CDR3 region has 14 residues. V was cut by 3 bases and J by 4 bases, with 12 bases left in between. Germline CDR1 reads SGHAT; CDR2 reads FQDESV (reference sequence). DNA for the CDR3: TGTGCCAGCAGCTTCAGCTCGAAGAGCACTGAAGCTTTCTTT. Translating it yields CASSFSSKSTEAFF.

The rearrangement links TRBV9 to TRBJ2-1; 7 bases map to TRBD1. With 6 bases clipped from V and 6 bases from J, the junction kept 9 bases outside the gene matches. CDR1 and CDR2 (germline): SGDLS, YYNGEE. There are 14 residues in the CDR3. CDR3 bases: TGTGCCAGCACACCGACAGGGAACGTCAATGAGCAGTTCTTC. Translated, it gives CASTPTGNVNEQFF.

This clone was detected once. The chain couples TRBV29-1 to TRBJ1-1; D may be TRBD1 (6 bases). Trimming shortened V by 6 bases and J by 7 bases, and 18 bases separated the two germline ends. Germline V gene data show CDR1 as SQVTM and CDR2 as ANQGSEA. This CDR3 is built from 13 residues. CDR3 loop: CSVLEQGTIEAFF. Here the CDR3 DNA reads TGCAGCGTCCTCGAACAGGGAACTATTGAAGCTTTCTTT.

This chain links TRBV7-2 with TRBJ2-1, with a weak D call TRBD2 (5 bases). The CDR3 length is 15 residues. The germline V gene has CDR1 SGHTA and CDR2 FQGNSA. V gave up 1 base and J gave up 6 bases, with 13 bases separating them. The CDR3 loop is CASSLDLNGINEQFF. The CDR3 bases are TGTGCCAGCAGCTTAGACCTAAACGGGATCAATGAGCAGTTCTTC.

This clone was observed a few times. This sequence joins TRBV7-8 and TRBJ2-1, with 7 bases that match TRBD2. After removal of 1 base from V and 5 bases from J, the junction contained 11 bases not matched to a gene. The CDR3 loop spans 17 amino acids. Per germline, CDR1 SGHVS and CDR2 FQNEAQ. CDR3 nucleotide sequence: TGTGCCAGCAGCTTAGAGCGGCTGACTAGCCCTAACAATGAGCAGTTCTTC. Translated, it gives CASSLERLTSPNNEQFF.